This T cell receptor (beta chain) was documented in a study of CXCR3-negative and CXCR3-positive naive CD8 T cells. Across the whole study: The libraries together contributed 120 million to 150 million TRB reads, each supplying about 1.5 +/- 0.3 million.

Germline assignment: CDR1 SNHLY and CDR2 FYNNEI. The CDR3 sequence is 17 residues long. Through 5' RACE with UMI labels, the TRB cDNA libraries were prepared. One entry per CDR3 protein, without DNA, is what TCRdb gives after re-calling the 5' RACE reads. The sample holds 50,000 to 70,000 distinct CDR3 sequences. As concerns this clonotype: Its antigen is not known.

Findings and caveats of the study: Most assays were run on fresh PBMCs (CXCR3 expression partially decreased after cryopreservation). Greater hydrophobicity was found in TRB CDR3s of CXCR3-positive naive cells than of CXCR3-negative naive cells. No difference in surface CD5 was seen between naive subsets, and TCR strength was inferred from TRB CDR3 properties. Similar TRBV-TRBJ usage characterized naive CXCR3-negative and CXCR3-positive cells; memory cells differed.

The origin of this receptor is a human donor in good health. Some clones in this sample may be carry-over from other donors' samples. V gene TRBV2 combines with J gene TRBJ1-5; TCRdb lists TRBD1, though no DNA is available to test this call. The sequenced sample consisted of naive CXCR3+ CD8+ T cells from blood. Subset reported: CD45RO-CCR7+CD27+CD95- naive CD8+ T cells expressing CXCR3 (TNR3+). CDR3 amino acids: CASSGYRDGDQDQPQHF.